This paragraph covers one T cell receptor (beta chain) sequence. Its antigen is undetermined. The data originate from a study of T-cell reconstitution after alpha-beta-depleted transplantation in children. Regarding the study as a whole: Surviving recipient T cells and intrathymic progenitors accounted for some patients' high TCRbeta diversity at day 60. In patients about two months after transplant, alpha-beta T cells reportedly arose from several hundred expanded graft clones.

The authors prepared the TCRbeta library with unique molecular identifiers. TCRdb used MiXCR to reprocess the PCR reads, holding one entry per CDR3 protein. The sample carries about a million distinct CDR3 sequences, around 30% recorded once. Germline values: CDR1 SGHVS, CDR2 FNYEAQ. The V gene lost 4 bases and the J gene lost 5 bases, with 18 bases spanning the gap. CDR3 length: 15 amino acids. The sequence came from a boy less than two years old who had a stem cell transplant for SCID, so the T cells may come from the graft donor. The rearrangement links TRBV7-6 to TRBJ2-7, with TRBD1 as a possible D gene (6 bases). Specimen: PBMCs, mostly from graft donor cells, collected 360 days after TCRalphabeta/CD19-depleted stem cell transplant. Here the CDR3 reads CASSSIQGRNHEQYF. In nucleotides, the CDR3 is TGTGCCAGCAGCTCGATACAGGGTAGGAACCACGAGCAGTACTTC.